This record looks at one TCR beta chain sequence and its context. Its target antigen remains unknown. The run used an Illumina HiSeq 2000. The TCR beta cDNA libraries were made using 5'RACE template switching, a step that added both a universal primer site and unique molecular identifiers. Synthesis of cDNA was primed from the TCR beta constant segment and was followed by two consecutive PCR amplification steps. The original pipeline was this. MIGEC was used to demultiplex reads and group reads by UMI, and MiTCR was used to assemble and quantify clonotypes. To exclude erroneous sequences, only TCR cDNA sequences supported by at least two reads were retained. The tcR package was used for downstream repertoire analysis, with clonotypes matched between fractions based on CDR3 nucleotide sequence plus V segment. VDJmatch was used to annotate antigen specificity against VDJdb, with one amino acid substitution allowed in CDR3. The reads, reprocessed by TCRdb, yield one row per CDR3 protein sequence and no DNA. Here the V and J calls rest on TCRdb's processing, not on the authors' analysis. Per the sample table, the count is a few hundred thousand distinct CDR3 sequences. The ten largest clones capture around 5.3% of the sample.

This entry belongs to a study of T cells expressing NK-cell markers (dated by TCRdb to 2019 to 2021). General notes on the study: In sorted CD3+CD56+NKG2C+, CD3+CD56+NKG2C- and CD3+CD56-NKG2C+ T-cell subsets from about 8 donors, TCR beta-chain repertoires were profiled. Libraries were sequenced as 2 x 150 bp reads on Illumina HiSeq 2000/2500, MiSeq or NextSeq. Most of the eight sequenced donors were HCMV-seropositive and one was HCMV-seronegative. The eight sequenced donors were randomly selected healthy volunteers, three men and five women.

On the study overall, not on this receptor specifically: Those dominant clonotypes were again the most abundant among CD3+CD56-NKG2C+ cells in a handful of donors, at about 28.3-65%. Whether the expanded NKG2C-expressing T cell clones were specific for HCMV antigens remained unclear. For roughly six donors, the dominant CD3+CD56+NKG2C+ clonotypes were among the top 10 CD8+ clonotypes and accounted for about 1.0-7.5% of CD8+ T cells.

To determine HCMV serostatus, a commercial ELISA kit was used to detect HCMV-specific IgG in serum. Peripheral blood mononuclear cells were isolated from blood by Ficoll density gradient centrifugation. Sequences were obtained from blood T cells: a sorted CD56 or NKG2C T cell subset, CD4+ or CD8+ T cells, or bulk PBMC T cells (not recorded which). This receptor was obtained from a man aged 18-69 years in good health.

This receptor has the CDR3 CASSDLTGSGAFF. This sequence uses TRBV25-1 and TRBJ1-1; lacking DNA, the TRBD1 call made by TCRdb goes unchecked. The cysteine opens and the phenylalanine closes a CDR3 of 13 amino acids. The coding DNA is unavailable. The germline V gene supplies CDR1 MGHDK and CDR2 SYGVNS.